This entry is about one TCR beta chain. What it recognizes is unknown. These data originate in a study of OX40 agonist ivuxolimab in advanced cancers. Whole-study context: Ivuxolimab, which is an agonistic anti-OX40 (CD134) antibody, was administered to the patients. Every 2 weeks, ivuxolimab was infused into the patients intravenously at between 0.01 and 10 mg/kg. Study-wide results and limits: Expanded peripheral T-cell antigen specificity went undetermined.

Trimming at V came to 3 bases and at J to 7 bases, leaving 12 bases not matched to a gene. The CDR3 is 16 amino acids. The germline V gene has CDR1 WSHSY and CDR2 SAAADI. Measured with immunoSEQ multiplex PCR; TCRdb has only the in-frame clones, and not every one. The sample yields some 45,000 clones, 60% to 80% seen once. This TCR derives from an adult with an advanced solid tumor such as melanoma, head and neck, liver or kidney cancer. J is TRBJ2-7 and V is TRBV10-2, with 10 bases identical to TRBD1. Material: CD4+ or CD8+ T cells sorted from blood, obtained in a trial of the OX40 agonist ivuxolimab. The CDR3 DNA reads TGCGCCAGCAGTGATGGCCCAGACAGGGGGCCGGGGGAGCAGTACTTC. It translates to CASSDGPDRGPGEQYF.